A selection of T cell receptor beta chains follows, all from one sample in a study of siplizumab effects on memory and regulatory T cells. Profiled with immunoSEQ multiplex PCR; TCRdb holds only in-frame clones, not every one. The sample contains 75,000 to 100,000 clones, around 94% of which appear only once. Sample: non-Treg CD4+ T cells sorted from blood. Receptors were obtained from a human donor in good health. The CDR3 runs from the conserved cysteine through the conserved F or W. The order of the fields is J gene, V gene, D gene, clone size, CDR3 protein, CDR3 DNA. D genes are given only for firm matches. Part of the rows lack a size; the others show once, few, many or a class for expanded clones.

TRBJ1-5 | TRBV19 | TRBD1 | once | CANSTYHDRGRGPQHF | TGTGCCAATAGTACGTACCATGACAGGGGGCGGGGGCCCCAGCATTTT
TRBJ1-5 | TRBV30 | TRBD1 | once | CAWGQGSNQPQHF | TGTGCCTGGGGACAGGGAAGCAATCAGCCCCAGCATTTT
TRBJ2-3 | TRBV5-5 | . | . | CASSPWTGTDTQYF | TGTGCCAGCAGCCCATGGACGGGCACAGATACGCAGTATTTT
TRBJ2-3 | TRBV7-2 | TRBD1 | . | CASSLTGTVSTDTQYF | TGTGCCAGCAGCTTAACCGGGACAGTTAGCACAGATACGCAGTATTTT
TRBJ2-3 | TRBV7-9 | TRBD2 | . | CASSTTFSGSTDTQYF | TGTGCCAGCAGCACTACCTTTAGCGGGAGCACAGATACGCAGTATTTT
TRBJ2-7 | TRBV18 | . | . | CASSPPSHRWEQYF | TGTGCCAGCTCACCACCGAGCCACCGATGGGAGCAGTACTTC
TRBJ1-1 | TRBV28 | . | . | CASRETANTEAFF | TGTGCCAGCAGGGAGACAGCGAACACTGAAGCTTTCTTT
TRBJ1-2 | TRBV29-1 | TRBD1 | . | CSVRQGNYGYTF | TGCAGCGTCCGACAGGGGAACTATGGCTACACCTTC
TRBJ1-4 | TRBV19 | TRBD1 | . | CASSMGQGINEKLFF | TGTGCCAGTAGTATGGGACAGGGGATAAACGAAAAACTGTTTTTT
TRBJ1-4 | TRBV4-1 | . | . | CASSQPLEKLFF | TGCGCCAGCAGCCAACCGCTAGAAAAACTGTTTTTT
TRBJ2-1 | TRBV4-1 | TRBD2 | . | CASSLWTSGSSEQFF | TGCGCCAGCAGCCTCTGGACTAGCGGGAGCAGTGAGCAGTTCTTC
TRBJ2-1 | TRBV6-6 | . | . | CASGNIGIDYNEQFF | TGTGCCAGCGGAAACATAGGAATCGACTACAATGAGCAGTTCTTC
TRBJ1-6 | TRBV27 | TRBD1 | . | CASSFRNRGINNSPLHF | TGTGCCAGCAGTTTTAGAAACAGGGGAATCAATAATTCACCCCTCCACTTT
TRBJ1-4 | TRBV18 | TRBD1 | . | CASSLDRGRDEKLFF | TGTGCCAGCTCACTGGACAGGGGGCGAGACGAAAAACTGTTTTTT
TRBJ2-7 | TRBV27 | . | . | CASSLNGRALGEQYF | TGTGCCAGCAGTTTAAACGGGAGAGCGCTGGGCGAGCAGTACTTC
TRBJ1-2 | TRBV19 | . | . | CASSIRGARGYTF | TGTGCCAGTAGTATACGGGGGGCGCGAGGCTACACCTTC
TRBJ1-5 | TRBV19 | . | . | CASRLRGRWQPQHF | TGTGCCAGTAGATTACGGGGAAGGTGGCAGCCCCAGCATTTT
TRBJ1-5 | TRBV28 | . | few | CASSLVLGRPMGQPQHF | TGTGCCAGCAGTTTAGTCCTGGGACGGCCTATGGGTCAGCCCCAGCATTTT
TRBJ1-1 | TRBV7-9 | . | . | CASRLSSTEAFF | TGTGCCAGCAGGTTGAGTAGCACTGAAGCTTTCTTT
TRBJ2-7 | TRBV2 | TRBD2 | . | CASRAGLAGANEQYF | TGTGCCAGCAGGGCCGGACTAGCGGGAGCCAACGAGCAGTACTTC
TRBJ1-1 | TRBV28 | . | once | CASSSNGEAFF | TGTGCCAGCAGTTCTAACGGGGAAGCTTTCTTT
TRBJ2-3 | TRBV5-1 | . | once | CASSLGSGKADTQYF | TGCGCCAGCAGCTTGGGGTCAGGGAAGGCAGATACGCAGTATTTT
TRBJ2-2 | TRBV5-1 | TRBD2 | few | CASSPTSGNTGELFF | TGCGCCAGCAGCCCGACTAGCGGAAACACCGGGGAGCTGTTTTTT
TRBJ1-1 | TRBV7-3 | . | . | CASSFMVDTEAFF | TGTGCCAGCAGCTTTATGGTGGACACTGAAGCTTTCTTT
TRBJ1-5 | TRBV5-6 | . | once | CASSLGPGRVGNNQPQHF | TGTGCCAGCAGCTTGGGCCCTGGGAGGGTCGGAAACAATCAGCCCCAGCATTTT
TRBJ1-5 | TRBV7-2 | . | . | CASSSEYSNQPQHF | TGTGCCAGCAGCTCAGAATATAGCAATCAGCCCCAGCATTTT
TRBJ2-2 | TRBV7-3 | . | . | CASSPYRNTGELFF | TGTGCCAGCAGCCCCTACAGGAACACCGGGGAGCTGTTTTTT
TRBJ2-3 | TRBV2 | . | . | CASSGADTQYF | TGTGCCAGCAGTGGTGCGGATACGCAGTATTTT
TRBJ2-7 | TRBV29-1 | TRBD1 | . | CSVPLGQGGVYEQYF | TGCAGCGTACCGCTTGGACAGGGGGGGGTCTACGAGCAGTACTTC
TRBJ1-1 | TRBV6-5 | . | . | CASSYEPGRNTEAFF | TGTGCCAGCAGTTACGAGCCAGGGAGGAACACTGAAGCTTTCTTT
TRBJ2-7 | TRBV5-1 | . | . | CASSLVLGGRNSYEQYF | TGCGCCAGCAGCTTGGTACTTGGTGGGAGGAACTCCTACGAGCAGTACTTC
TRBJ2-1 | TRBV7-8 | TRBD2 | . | CASSLGGWTSGSYNEQFF | TGTGCCAGCAGCTTAGGGGGATGGACTAGCGGGAGCTACAATGAGCAGTTCTTC
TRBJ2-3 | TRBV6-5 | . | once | CASRRGGERTDTQYF | TGTGCCAGCCGCCGGGGTGGGGAAAGAACAGATACGCAGTATTTT
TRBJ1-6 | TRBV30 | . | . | CACPPGVGKTNSPLHF | TGTGCCTGCCCCCCGGGAGTCGGCAAAACCAATTCACCCCTCCACTTT
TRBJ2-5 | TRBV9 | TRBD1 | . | CASSVGSGQGAETQYF | TGTGCCAGCAGCGTAGGGTCGGGGCAGGGGGCCGAGACCCAGTACTTC
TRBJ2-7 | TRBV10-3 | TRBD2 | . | CAISGGLASGSYEQYF | TGTGCCATCAGTGGAGGACTAGCGTCAGGTTCGTACGAGCAGTACTTC
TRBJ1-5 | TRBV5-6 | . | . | CASSLGGPQHF | TGTGCCAGCAGCTTAGGAGGGCCCCAGCATTTT
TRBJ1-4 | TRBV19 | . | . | CASKTRSDREKLFF | TGTGCCAGTAAAACAAGGTCAGATCGAGAAAAACTGTTTTTT
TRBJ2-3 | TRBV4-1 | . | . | CASSQDQSGRTDTQYF | TGCGCCAGCAGCCAAGATCAAAGCGGACGCACAGATACGCAGTATTTT
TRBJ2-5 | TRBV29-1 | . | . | CSVGPGQETQYF | TGCAGCGTTGGCCCGGGTCAAGAGACCCAGTACTTC
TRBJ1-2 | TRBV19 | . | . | CASSILAGSGYTF | TGTGCCAGTAGTATACTGGCAGGGAGTGGCTACACCTTC
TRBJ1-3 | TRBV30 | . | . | CAWSGVPSGVKNTIYF | TGTGCCTGGAGTGGGGTCCCCTCAGGGGTGAAAAACACCATATATTTT
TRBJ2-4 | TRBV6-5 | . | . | CASSYSTGTKNIQYF | TGTGCCAGCAGTTACTCTACAGGGACCAAAAACATTCAGTACTTC
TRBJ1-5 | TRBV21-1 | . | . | CASSETDGGCNQPQHF | TGTGCCAGCAGCGAGACAGACGGTGGCTGCAATCAGCCCCAGCATTTT
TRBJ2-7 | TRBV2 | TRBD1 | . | CASSGGTGLNEQYF | TGTGCCAGCAGTGGGGGGACAGGGTTAAACGAGCAGTACTTC
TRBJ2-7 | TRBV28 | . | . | CASRAGTSYEQYF | TGTGCCAGCAGGGCGGGAACCTCCTACGAGCAGTACTTC
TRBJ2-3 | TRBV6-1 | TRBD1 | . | CASQGALADTQYF | TGTGCCAGCCAGGGGGCGTTGGCAGATACGCAGTATTTT
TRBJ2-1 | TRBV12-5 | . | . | CASGPDRSGNEQFF | TGTGCTAGTGGTCCGGACAGAAGCGGCAATGAGCAGTTCTTC
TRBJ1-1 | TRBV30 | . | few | CAWKPRGDTEAFF | TGTGCCTGGAAGCCGAGGGGGGACACTGAAGCTTTCTTT
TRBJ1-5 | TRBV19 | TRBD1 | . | CASSIDRAGIGNQPQHF | TGTGCCAGTAGTATTGACAGGGCTGGAATAGGCAATCAGCCCCAGCATTTT
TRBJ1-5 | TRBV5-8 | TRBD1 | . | CASRGTGGSNQPQHF | TGTGCCAGCAGGGGTACAGGGGGTAGCAATCAGCCCCAGCATTTT
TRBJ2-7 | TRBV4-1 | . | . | CASSQAGYEQYF | TGCGCCAGCAGCCAAGCGGGCTACGAGCAGTACTTC
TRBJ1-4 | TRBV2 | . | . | CASSTLGRTTNEKLFF | TGTGCCAGCAGTACACTAGGGCGAACAACTAATGAAAAACTGTTTTTT
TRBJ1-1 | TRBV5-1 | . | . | CASSRDMNTEAFF | TGCGCCAGCAGCCGGGACATGAACACTGAAGCTTTCTTT
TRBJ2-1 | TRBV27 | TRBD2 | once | CASSVLAGGSGNEQFF | TGTGCCAGCAGTGTCCTAGCGGGAGGAAGCGGAAATGAGCAGTTCTTC